This is a list of T cell receptor beta chains from one sample in a study of T cell responses to AZD1222 COVID-19 vaccine. Libraries were prepared by immunoSEQ multiplex PCR; TCRdb keeps only in-frame clonotypes and omits some of them. This sample has fewer than 120,000 clones; 81% occur once, and the top ten carry around 4.6%. The input for sequencing was peripheral blood, taken on day 0 of AZD1222 vaccination. Receptor source: an adult in good health. CDR3s include the opening cysteine and the closing phenylalanine or tryptophan. D genes are given only for firm matches. Rows may omit the clone size; those that give it use once, few, many or a size class.

TRBV4-3,TRBJ2-1,.,.,CASSPRVGGPLYNEQFF,TGCGCCAGCAGCCCCCGCGTCGGGGGTCCTCTATACAATGAGCAGTTCTTC
TRBV19,TRBJ1-5,TRBD1,.,CASSPRQGFGPQHF,TGTGCCAGTAGTCCGAGACAGGGCTTCGGGCCCCAGCATTTT
TRBV28,TRBJ1-1,.,.,CASSWGHNTEAFF,TGTGCCAGCAGTTGGGGACATAACACTGAAGCTTTCTTT
TRBV19,TRBJ1-4,TRBD1,once,CASSADGTAFNEKLFF,TGTGCCAGTAGTGCTGACGGGACAGCGTTTAATGAAAAACTGTTTTTT
TRBV20-1,TRBJ1-2,.,.,CGSQHGIGYTF,TGCGGTTCCCAGCACGGAATTGGCTACACCTTC
TRBV14,TRBJ2-7,TRBD2,.,CASSQDSTSGFIYYEQYF,TGTGCCAGCAGCCAAGATAGCACTAGCGGGTTCATCTACTACGAGCAGTACTTC
TRBV12-3/TRBV12-4,TRBJ2-7,.,once,CASSLFGYEQYF,TGTGCCAGCAGTTTATTCGGGTACGAGCAGTACTTC
TRBV24-1,TRBJ2-1,TRBD1,few,CATSDLVRQGAGEQFF,TGTGCCACCAGTGATTTGGTGAGACAGGGGGCGGGTGAGCAGTTCTTC
TRBV5-5,TRBJ1-6,.,.,CASSLLGAGSPLHF,TGTGCCAGCAGCTTACTGGGGGCCGGCTCACCCCTCCACTTT
TRBV12-3/TRBV12-4,TRBJ1-1,.,.,CASGNTSNTEAFF,TGTGCCAGCGGGAATACATCGAACACTGAAGCTTTCTTT
TRBV6-5,TRBJ2-3,.,.,CASSYSEGADTQYF,TGTGCCAGCAGTTACTCCGAGGGGGCAGATACGCAGTATTTT
TRBV7-9,TRBJ1-1,TRBD1,.,CASSLSGQVNTEAFF,TGTGCCAGCAGCTTATCGGGACAGGTGAACACTGAAGCCTTCTTT
TRBV7-2,TRBJ2-7,TRBD1,once,CASNPDRAYEQYF,TGTGCCAGCAACCCAGACAGGGCCTACGAGCAGTACTTC
TRBV7-2,TRBJ2-6,.,.,CASRPGGAGANVLTF,TGTGCCAGCAGACCCGGGGGCGCTGGGGCCAACGTCCTGACTTTC
TRBV7-2,TRBJ2-7,TRBD2,.,CASSYGGGFSYEQYF,TGTGCCAGCAGCTACGGCGGGGGGTTCTCCTACGAGCAGTACTTC
TRBV4-1,TRBJ2-7,.,.,CASSQVQDYYEQYF,TGCGCCAGCAGCCAAGTACAGGATTACTACGAGCAGTACTTC